This T cell receptor beta chain originates from a study of T cells in Graves' hyperthyroidism and ophthalmopathy. Regarding the study as a whole: The model anticipated ophthalmopathy a median about 7 months pre-onset. In the analysis, a 13 V-J model separated ophthalmopathy from stable hyperthyroidism.

TCR beta CDR3 regions were amplified from RNA. TCR CDR3 regions were first amplified by RT-PCR with HTBI primers. A single record per CDR3 protein comes from TCRdb applying MiXCR to the multiplex PCR reads. The data hold over 700,000 distinct CDR3 sequences, with roughly 40% observed a single time. Trimming cost V 11 bases and J 3 bases, with 17 bases left between them. CDR3 size: 14 residues. The germline gives CDR1 ENHRY, CDR2 SYGVKD. On this clonotype: Antigen: not known.

Uncontrolled infection, other autoimmune disease, pregnancy or lactation excluded patients. This sample holds PBMCs from around 9.9 ml fresh peripheral blood. The chain links TRBV10-3 to TRBJ1-5; D may be TRBD1 (6 bases). This clonotype was obtained from a man aged 18 to 29 with Graves' hyperthyroidism. The sequenced material came from blood. CDR3: CACEGGDLNQPQHF. The CDR3, as DNA: TGTGCCTGTGAAGGGGGTGACCTCAATCAGCCCCAGCATTTT.